This T cell receptor (beta chain) was recorded in a study of early T cells in non-severe SARS-CoV-2 infection. Study-wide background: Chains were not paired, and sequencing was done on bulk RNA from unsorted whole blood.

General observations from the study: The study's VDJdb matching favored anti-spike CD8 responses and missed private and CD4 specificities.

This clonotype was detected only a few times. Its specificity is not known. Unique molecular identifiers were added to individual cDNA molecules. MiXCR, run by TCRdb on the 5' RACE reads, gives a single entry per CDR3 protein. The table records about 77,000 distinct CDR3 sequences, more than 10% of them present only once. The sequenced sample was whole blood, obtained at baseline. This receptor was identified in an adult who was a healthcare worker with PCR-confirmed SARS-CoV-2 infection or an uninfected control (not recorded which). The donor label of this sample is uncertain.

The CDR3 sequence: CASSDRGSYNEQFF. The CDR3 nucleotides read TGTGCCAGCAGCGACAGGGGCTCCTACAATGAGCAGTTCTTC. The rearrangement joins TRBV7-2 to TRBJ2-1, with TRBD1 identical over 8 bases. Germline V CDR1 and CDR2: SGHTA, FQGNSA. The CDR3 loop spans 14 amino acids. V was pared by 5 bases and J by 0 bases, with 0 bases of the junction left unmatched.